This note documents a single TCR beta chain sequence. What it binds is unknown. The sample is drawn from a study of siplizumab effects on memory and regulatory T cells. Whole-study results and caveats: Sequences below about 10^-5 frequency were poorly captured, limiting mapping of alloreactive clones.

Here immunoSEQ multiplex PCR was the method, and the copy in TCRdb shows in-frame clones only, minus some. The sample carries more than 95,000 clones, around 94% recorded once. V lost 6 bases and J lost 4, with 19 bases in between. The CDR3 has 15 amino acids. Germline-derived CDR1 and CDR2 are KGHSH and LQKENI. Sample: non-Treg CD4+ T cells sorted from blood. The clonotype comes from a human donor in good health. This chain connects TRBV18 to TRBJ2-7; tentatively, D is TRBD1 or TRBD2 (6 bases each). The CDR3 nucleotides read TGTGCCAGCTCCGCCTCAGGGGAGGCCATATACGAGCAGTACTTC. This codes for CASSASGEAIYEQYF. Supplemented by reference TRBV18 and TRBJ2-7, the full variable domain reads NAGVMQNPRHLVRRRGQEARLRCSPMKGHSHVYWYRQLPEEGLKFMVYLQKENIIDESGMPKERFSAEFPKEGPSILRIQQVVRGDSAAYFCASSASGEAIYEQYFGPGTRLTVT.